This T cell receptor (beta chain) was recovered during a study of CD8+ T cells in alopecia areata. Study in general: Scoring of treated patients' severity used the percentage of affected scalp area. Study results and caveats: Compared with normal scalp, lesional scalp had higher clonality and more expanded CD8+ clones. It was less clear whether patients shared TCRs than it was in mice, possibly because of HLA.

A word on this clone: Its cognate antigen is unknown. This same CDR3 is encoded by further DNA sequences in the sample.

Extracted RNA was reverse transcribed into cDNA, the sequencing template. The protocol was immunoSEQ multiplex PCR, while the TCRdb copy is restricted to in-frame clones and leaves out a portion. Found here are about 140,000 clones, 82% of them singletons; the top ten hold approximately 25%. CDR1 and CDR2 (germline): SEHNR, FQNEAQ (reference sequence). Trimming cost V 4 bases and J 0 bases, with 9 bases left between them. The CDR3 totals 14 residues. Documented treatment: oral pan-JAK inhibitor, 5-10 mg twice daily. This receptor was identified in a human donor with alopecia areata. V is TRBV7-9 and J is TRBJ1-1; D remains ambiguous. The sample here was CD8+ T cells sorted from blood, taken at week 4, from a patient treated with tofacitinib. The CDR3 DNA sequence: TGTGCCAGCAGCTCAGGACCGTTGAACACTGAAGCTTTCTTT. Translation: CASSSGPLNTEAFF.